What follows describes a single T cell receptor (beta chain). Trimming removed 0 bases from V and 5 bases from J; junction bases left unmatched: 6. The CDR3 is made up of 15 amino acids. Germline V gives CDR1 LGHDT, CDR2 YNNKEL (reference sequence). These data are taken from a study of blood T cell repertoires in COVID-19. In the source study's methods: Estimation of nucleated cell counts relied on the amplification of reference gene primers. Libraries were prepared by immunoSEQ multiplex PCR; TCRdb keeps only in-frame clonotypes and omits some of them. Clone size and V and J calls were adopted from that table, with D and trimming inferred from the DNA. In the table there are a few hundred thousand clones, approximately 88% of which are singletons.

The receptor's source is a middle-aged woman who had recovered from COVID-19. The chain is built from TRBV3-1 (or the pseudogene TRBV3-2) and TRBJ2-5, with TRBD1 matching over 7 bases. Sample: peripheral blood. CDR3 in amino acids: CASSQETGWGETQYF. DNA of the CDR3: TGTGCCAGCAGCCAAGAGACAGGGTGGGGGGAGACCCAGTACTTC.